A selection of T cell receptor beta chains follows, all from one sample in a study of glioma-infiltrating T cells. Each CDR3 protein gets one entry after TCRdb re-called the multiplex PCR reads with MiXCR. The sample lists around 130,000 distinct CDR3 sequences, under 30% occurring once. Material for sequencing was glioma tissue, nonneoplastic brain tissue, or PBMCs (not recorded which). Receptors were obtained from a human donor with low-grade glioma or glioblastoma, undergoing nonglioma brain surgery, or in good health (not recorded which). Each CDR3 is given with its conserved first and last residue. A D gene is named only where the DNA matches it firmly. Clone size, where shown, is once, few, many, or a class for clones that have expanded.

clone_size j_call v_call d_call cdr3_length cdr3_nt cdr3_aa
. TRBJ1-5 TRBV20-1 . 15 TGCAGTGCCCCCTTAGGGCAGGGAGGGAATCAGCCCCAGCATTTT CSAPLGQGGNQPQHF
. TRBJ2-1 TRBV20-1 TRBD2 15 TGCAGTGCTAGACCCGGGACTAGCGGCTACAATGAGCAGTTCTTC CSARPGTSGYNEQFF
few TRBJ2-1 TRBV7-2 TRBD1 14 TGTGCCAGCAGCTTCGACAGGGGCTACAATGAGCAGTTCTTC CASSFDRGYNEQFF
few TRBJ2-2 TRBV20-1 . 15 TGCAGTGCTAGATCAGGGACGACGAACACCGGGGAGCTGTTTTTT CSARSGTTNTGELFF
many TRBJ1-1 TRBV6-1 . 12 TGTGCCAGTTTACAGGTGTACACTGAAGCTTTCTTT CASLQVYTEAFF
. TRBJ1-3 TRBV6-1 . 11 TGTGCCAGCAGTTCCGAAAACACCATATATTTT CASSSENTIYF
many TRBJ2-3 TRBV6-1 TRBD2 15 TGTGCCAGCAGCCGTAGCGGGGGGACCACAGATACGCAGTATTTT CASSRSGGTTDTQYF
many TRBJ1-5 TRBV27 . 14 TGTGCCAGCAGGAACACCACTAGCAATCAGCCCCAGCATTTT CASRNTTSNQPQHF
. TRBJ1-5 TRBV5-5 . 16 TGTGCCAGCAGCTTGGCGGCAGGGGAGGTTACTCAGCCCCAGCATTTT CASSLAAGEVTQPQHF
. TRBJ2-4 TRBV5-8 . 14 TGTGCCAGCGCCCCCCCGCTAGCCAAAAACATTCAGTACTTC CASAPPLAKNIQYF
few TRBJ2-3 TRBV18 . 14 TGTGCCAGCTCACCAAGGACTGAGGCAGATACGCAGTATTTT CASSPRTEADTQYF
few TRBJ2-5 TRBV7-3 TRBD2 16 TGTGCCAGCAGCTTAATGGGGCGGGGGGCTGGGGAGACCCAGTACTTC CASSLMGRGAGETQYF
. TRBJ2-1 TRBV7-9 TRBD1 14 TGTGCCAGCAGCTTCGGGACAGGGCATCGGGAGCAGTTCTTC CASSFGTGHREQFF
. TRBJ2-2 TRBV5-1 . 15 TGCGCCAGCAGCTTGGCCCCGGGGGAGACCGGGGAGCTGTTTTTT CASSLAPGETGELFF
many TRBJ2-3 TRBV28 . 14 TGTGCCAGCAGTTCGGGCGGGACCACAGATACGCAGTATTTT CASSSGGTTDTQYF
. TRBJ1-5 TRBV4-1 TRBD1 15 TGCGCCAGCAGCCGGGCGACAGGGGGCCGACAGCCCCAGCATTTT CASSRATGGRQPQHF
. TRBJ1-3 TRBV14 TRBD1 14 TGTGCCAGCAGCCAAGTCTGGACAGGGAGCACCATATATTTT CASSQVWTGSTIYF
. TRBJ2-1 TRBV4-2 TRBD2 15 TGTGCCAGCAGCCAAGATCTAGCGGATTACAATGAGCAGTTCTTC CASSQDLADYNEQFF
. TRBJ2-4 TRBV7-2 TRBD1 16 TGTGCCAGCAGCTTAGTCGGGACAGGGGGTGGAAACATTCAGTACTTC CASSLVGTGGGNIQYF
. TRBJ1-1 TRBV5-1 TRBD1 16 TGCGCCAGCAGCTCTAACCCGGGACAGGTGAACACTGAAGCTTTCTTT CASSSNPGQVNTEAFF
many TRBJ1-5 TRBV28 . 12 TGTGCCAGCAGGGGAGGGAATCAGCCCCAGCATTTT CASRGGNQPQHF
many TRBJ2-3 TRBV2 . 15 TGTGCCAGCAGTGATACCAGAGTAGGTACAGATACGCAGTATTTT CASSDTRVGTDTQYF
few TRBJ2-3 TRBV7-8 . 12 TGTGCCAGCAGCCTTATCCCAGATACGCAGTATTTT CASSLIPDTQYF
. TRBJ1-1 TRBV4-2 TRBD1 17 TGTGCCAGCAAATCGGGACAGGGTAAGAGAGCGAACACTGAAGCTTTCTTT CASKSGQGKRANTEAFF
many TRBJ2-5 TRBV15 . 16 TGTGCCACCAGCGACTCCGCTTCACCGGGGTTGGAGACCCAGTACTTC CATSDSASPGLETQYF
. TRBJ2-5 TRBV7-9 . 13 TGTGCCAGCAGCAGAGGACAACAAGAGACCCAGTACTTC CASSRGQQETQYF
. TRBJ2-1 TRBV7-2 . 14 TGTGCCAGCAGCTTATCCCCGTCGGCAAGTGAGCAGTTCTTC CASSLSPSASEQFF
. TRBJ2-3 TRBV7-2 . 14 TGTGCCAGCAGCTTAGTGCTAGAGGCAGATACGCAGTATTTT CASSLVLEADTQYF
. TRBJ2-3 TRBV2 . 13 TGTGCCAGCAGTGAAGGTTTGCCAGATACGCAGTATTTT CASSEGLPDTQYF
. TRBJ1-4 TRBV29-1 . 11 TGCAGCGCCACGACTAATGAAAAACTGTTTTTT CSATTNEKLFF
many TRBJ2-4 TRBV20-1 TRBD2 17 TGCAGTGCTAGTGGAGGCGCGGGGGGGTCGGCCAAAAACATTCAGTACTTC CSASGGAGGSAKNIQYF
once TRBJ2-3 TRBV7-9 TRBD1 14 TGCGCCAGCAGCTTGGAAGGGGGCGAAGATACGCAGTATTTT CASSLEGGEDTQYF
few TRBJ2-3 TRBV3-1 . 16 TGTGCCAGCAGCACCCTACCAAGCGCCCCCCGAGATACGCAGTATTTT CASSTLPSAPRDTQYF
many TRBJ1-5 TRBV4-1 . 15 TGCGCCAGCAGCCAAGATTCGTATAGCAATCAGCCCCAGCATTTT CASSQDSYSNQPQHF
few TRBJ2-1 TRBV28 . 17 TGTGCCAGCAGTCCCTCTCCACGCCTAACCCTGCGCAATGAGCAGTTCTTC CASSPSPRLTLRNEQFF
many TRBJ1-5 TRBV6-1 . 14 TGTGCCAGCAGTGATGGGGGAAGCAATCAGCCCCAGCATTTT CASSDGGSNQPQHF
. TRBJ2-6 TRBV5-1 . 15 TGCGCCAGCAGCCCCGACAGCTCTGGGGCCAACGTCCTGGCTTTC CASSPDSSGANVLAF
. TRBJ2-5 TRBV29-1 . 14 TGCAGCGTTGAAGATGGGACACTCCAAGAGACCCAGTACTTC CSVEDGTLQETQYF
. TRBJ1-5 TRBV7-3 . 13 TGTGCCAGCAGCTTAAAGGAGCGGCAGCCCCAGCATTTT CASSLKERQPQHF
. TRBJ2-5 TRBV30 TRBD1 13 TGTGCCTACCGGGGACAGGGAAGAGAGACCCAGTACTTC CAYRGQGRETQYF
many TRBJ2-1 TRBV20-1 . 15 TGCAGTGCTAGAGACGGGACACAGAACGTGAATGAGCAGTTCTTC CSARDGTQNVNEQFF
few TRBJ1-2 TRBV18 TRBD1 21 TGTGCCAGCTCGGAAGGTCCCAGCTCTCCGGGGACAGGGGGCGAAAACTATGGCTACACCTTC CASSEGPSSPGTGGENYGYTF
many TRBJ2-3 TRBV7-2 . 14 TGTGCCAGCAGCTCGAAGGGCCGTACAGATACGCAGTATTTT CASSSKGRTDTQYF
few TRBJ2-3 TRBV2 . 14 TGTGCCAGCAGTATCACAGGTAGCACAGATACGCAGTATTTT CASSITGSTDTQYF
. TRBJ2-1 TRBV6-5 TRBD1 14 TGTGCCAGTTCGACAGGGGCTTGGGGATCCGAGCAGTTCTTC CASSTGAWGSEQFF
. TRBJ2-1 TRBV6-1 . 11 TGTGTTTCTGGGCGATACAATGAGCAGTTCTTC CVSGRYNEQFF
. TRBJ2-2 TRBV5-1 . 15 TGCGCCAGCAGCTTGGGACCCGCGAACACCGGGGAGCTGTTTTTT CASSLGPANTGELFF
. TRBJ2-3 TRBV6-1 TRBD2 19 TGTGCCAGCAGTGAGGCCGGACTAGCGGGGGGGCGGGGCACAGATACGCAGTATTTT CASSEAGLAGGRGTDTQYF
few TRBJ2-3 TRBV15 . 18 TGTGCCACCAGCAGACCCCAGGGGGGAGGTAAATTCACAGATACGCAGTATTTT CATSRPQGGGKFTDTQYF